This T cell receptor beta chain was captured in a study of T-cell reconstitution after alpha-beta-depleted transplantation in children (dated by TCRdb to about 2016). For the wider study: T-cell immune reconstitution after TCRalphabeta/CD19-depleted allogeneic hematopoietic cell transplantation in children was quantitatively tracked in the study by means of TCR repertoire profiling.

The CDR3 sequence holds 16 residues, the cysteine and phenylalanine included. Kept here is only the CDR3 DNA, which spans 48 bases and is read in frame from base 1. At the junction V is shortened by 8 bases and J by 4 bases, with 24 bases in between. CDR1 and CDR2 were assigned from the germline V gene as SNHLY and FYNNEI. The method was PCR. Sequenced using an Illumina HiSeq 2500. To normalize quantification of the TCRbeta repertoire, the TCR libraries were built with molecular barcoding that relied on unique molecular identifiers. TCRdb applied fastp at Q25 and MiXCR to the public reads, then kept only in-frame beta chains. Identical CDR3 proteins give one entry, which carries the most common genes and DNA. Across this sample there are some 200,000 distinct CDR3 sequences, with approximately 14% seen only once. Roughly an eighth of the sample rests with the top ten. This clonotype was counted many times. What this receptor recognizes is not known. No base-level quality is on record; no much larger clone is a single base apart.

This sequence was found in a human donor who donated a stem cell graft to a child with acute lymphoblastic leukemia. The sequence is built from TRBV2 and TRBJ2-7; 6 matching bases give a weak D call of TRBD1. The material sequenced was PBMCs from the stem cell graft donor, taken from the stem cell graft. The CDR3 region reads CASSNPSGTLSYEQYF. The nucleotide sequence reads as follows: TGTGCCAGCTCAAATCCCTCCGGGACACTCTCTTACGAGCAGTACTTC.